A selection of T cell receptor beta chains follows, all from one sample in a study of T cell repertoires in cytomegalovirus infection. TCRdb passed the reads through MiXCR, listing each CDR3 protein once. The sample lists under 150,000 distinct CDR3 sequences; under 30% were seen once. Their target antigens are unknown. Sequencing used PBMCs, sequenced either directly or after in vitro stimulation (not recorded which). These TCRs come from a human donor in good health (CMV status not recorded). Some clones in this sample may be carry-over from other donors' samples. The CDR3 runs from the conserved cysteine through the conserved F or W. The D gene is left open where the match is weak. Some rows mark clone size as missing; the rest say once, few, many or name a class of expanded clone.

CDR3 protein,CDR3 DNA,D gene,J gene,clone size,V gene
CSVAQITGGASGELFF,TGCAGCGTTGCCCAGATCACAGGGGGCGCGAGCGGGGAGCTGTTTTTT,TRBD1,TRBJ2-2,-,TRBV29-1
CASSLGWANTEAFF,TGTGCCAGCAGCTTAGGGTGGGCGAACACTGAAGCTTTCTTT,-,TRBJ1-1,few,TRBV7-2
CASSQLADAAYEQYF,TGTGCCAGCAGCCAACTAGCGGACGCCGCCTACGAGCAGTACTTC,TRBD2,TRBJ2-7,many,TRBV7-2
CASSYVDRPTQYF,TGTGCCAGCAGTTATGTGGACAGGCCGACCCAGTACTTC,TRBD1,TRBJ2-5,-,TRBV6-2/TRBV6-3
CSARHPRVAGDPARSYNEQFF,TGCAGTGCTCGCCACCCCAGGGTAGCGGGAGATCCCGCCAGGTCCTACAATGAGCAGTTCTTC,TRBD2,TRBJ2-1,few,TRBV20-1
CSASRTGVYETQYF,TGCAGTGCTAGTAGGACAGGGGTTTACGAGACCCAGTACTTC,TRBD1,TRBJ2-5,once,TRBV20-1
CASSASVGGRRTDTQYF,TGTGCCAGCAGTGCGAGCGTGGGCGGGAGGAGGACAGATACGCAGTATTTT,TRBD2,TRBJ2-3,-,TRBV6-1
CASSQDRTSGSETQYF,TGCGCCAGCAGCCAAGATAGGACTAGCGGGAGTGAGACCCAGTACTTC,TRBD2,TRBJ2-5,-,TRBV4-3
CASSLAIAAREETQYF,TGTGCCAGCAGCTTAGCAATAGCGGCTAGGGAAGAGACCCAGTACTTC,-,TRBJ2-5,many,TRBV7-2
CASSRGDQPQHF,TGTGCCAGCAGTAGGGGAGACCAGCCCCAGCATTTT,-,TRBJ1-5,-,TRBV6-2/TRBV6-3
CASSLGASGTHEQFF,TGTGCCAGTAGCCTAGGGGCTAGCGGTACCCATGAGCAGTTCTTC,TRBD2,TRBJ2-1,few,TRBV19
CASSRLAGTHNEQFF,TGTGCCAGCAGTCGACTAGCGGGGACCCACAATGAGCAGTTCTTC,TRBD2,TRBJ2-1,-,TRBV6-1
CAIRVEGTGANVLTF,TGTGCCATCAGAGTCGAAGGAACTGGGGCCAACGTCCTGACTTTC,-,TRBJ2-6,few,TRBV10-3
CASSLDREPNYGYTF,TGTGCCAGCAGCTTAGACAGGGAGCCTAACTATGGCTACACCTTC,-,TRBJ1-2,many,TRBV7-2
CAISGQGEYNEQFF,TGTGCCATCAGTGGACAGGGGGAATACAATGAGCAGTTCTTC,TRBD1,TRBJ2-1,few,TRBV10-3
CASSAGTLGNTEAFF,TGTGCCAGCAGCGCGGGGACGTTGGGGAACACTGAAGCTTTCTTT,-,TRBJ1-1,-,TRBV9
CASSYSASGSATGELFF,TGTGCCAGCAGTTACTCCGCCAGCGGGAGCGCCACCGGGGAGCTGTTTTTT,TRBD2,TRBJ2-2,-,TRBV6-5
CASSYSPLAGTNSYEQYF,TGTGCCAGCAGTTACTCCCCACTAGCGGGGACTAACTCCTACGAGCAGTACTTC,TRBD2,TRBJ2-7,-,TRBV6-2/TRBV6-3
CASSLVAGPTYYEQYF,TGTGCCAGCAGCTTAGTCGCGGGACCCACCTACTACGAGCAGTACTTC,-,TRBJ2-7,many,TRBV7-2
CASSQYSDQPQHF,TGCGCCAGCAGCCAGTACAGTGATCAGCCCCAGCATTTT,-,TRBJ1-5,many,TRBV4-1
CASSLFGAAVTDTQYF,TGTGCCAGCAGCTTATTCGGGGCCGCTGTGACAGATACGCAGTATTTT,-,TRBJ2-3,-,TRBV7-3
CASSPGIDTQYF,TGCGCCAGCAGCCCCGGGATTGATACGCAGTATTTT,-,TRBJ2-3,-,TRBV5-1
CSVETSGGGSEQFF,TGCAGCGTTGAGACTAGCGGTGGCGGGAGTGAGCAGTTCTTC,TRBD2,TRBJ2-1,-,TRBV29-1
CASTPGGGSYEQYF,TGTGCCAGCACCCCCGGGGGCGGGAGTTACGAGCAGTACTTC,-,TRBJ2-7,many,TRBV6-1
CASRPGTGSIDTQYF,TGTGCCAGCAGGCCCGGGACAGGGAGTATAGATACGCAGTATTTT,TRBD1,TRBJ2-3,-,TRBV5-4
CASSARGTGSSGANVLTF,TGTGCCAGCTCAGCACGTGGTACAGGGAGCTCTGGGGCCAACGTCCTGACTTTC,-,TRBJ2-6,-,TRBV18
CASSPFTSVDTQYF,TGTGCCAGCAGCCCATTTACTAGCGTGGATACGCAGTATTTT,TRBD2,TRBJ2-3,-,TRBV7-2
CSAIRDGNTEAFF,TGCAGTGCTATCCGGGACGGGAACACTGAAGCTTTCTTT,-,TRBJ1-1,-,TRBV20-1